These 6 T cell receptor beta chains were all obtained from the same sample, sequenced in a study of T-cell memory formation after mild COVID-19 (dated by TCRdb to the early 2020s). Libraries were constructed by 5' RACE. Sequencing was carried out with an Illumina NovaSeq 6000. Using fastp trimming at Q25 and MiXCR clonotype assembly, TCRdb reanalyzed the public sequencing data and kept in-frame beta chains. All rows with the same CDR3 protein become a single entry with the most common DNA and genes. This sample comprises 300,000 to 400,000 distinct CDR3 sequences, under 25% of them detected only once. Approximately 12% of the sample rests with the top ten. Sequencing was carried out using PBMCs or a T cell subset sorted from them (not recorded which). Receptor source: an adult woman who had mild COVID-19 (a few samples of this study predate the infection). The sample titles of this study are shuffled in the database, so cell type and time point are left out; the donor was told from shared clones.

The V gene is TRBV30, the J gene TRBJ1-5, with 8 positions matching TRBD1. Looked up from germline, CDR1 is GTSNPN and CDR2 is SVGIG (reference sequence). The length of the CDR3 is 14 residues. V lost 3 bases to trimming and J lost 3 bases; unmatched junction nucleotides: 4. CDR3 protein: CAWRRQGNNQPQHF. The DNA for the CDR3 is TGTGCCTGGAGACGACAGGGGAACAATCAGCCCCAGCATTTT.

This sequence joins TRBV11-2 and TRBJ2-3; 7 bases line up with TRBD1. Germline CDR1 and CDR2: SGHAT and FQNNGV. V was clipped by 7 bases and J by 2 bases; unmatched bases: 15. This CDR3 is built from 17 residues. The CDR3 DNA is TGTGCCAGCACTTTTCAGATGGGGACAGCCCCCACAGATACGCAGTATTTT. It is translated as CASTFQMGTAPTDTQYF.

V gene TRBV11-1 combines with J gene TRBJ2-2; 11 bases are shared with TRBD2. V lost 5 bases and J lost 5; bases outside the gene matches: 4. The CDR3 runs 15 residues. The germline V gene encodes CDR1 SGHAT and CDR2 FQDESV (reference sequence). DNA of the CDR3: TGTGCCAGCAGCCTTAGCGGGAGGGCGACCGGGGAGCTGTTTTTT. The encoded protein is CASSLSGRATGELFF.

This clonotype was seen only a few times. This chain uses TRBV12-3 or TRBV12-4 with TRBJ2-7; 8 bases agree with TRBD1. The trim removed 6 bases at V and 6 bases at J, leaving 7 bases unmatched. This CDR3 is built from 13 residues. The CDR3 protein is CASRETGVGEQYF. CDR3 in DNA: TGTGCCAGCAGAGAGACAGGGGTTGGCGAGCAGTACTTC.

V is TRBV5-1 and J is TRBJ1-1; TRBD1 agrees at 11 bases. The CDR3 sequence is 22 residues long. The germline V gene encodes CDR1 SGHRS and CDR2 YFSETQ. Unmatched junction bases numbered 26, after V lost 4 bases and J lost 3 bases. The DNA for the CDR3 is TGCGCCAGCAGCCACACCTCCCGGACAGGGGGCGCGAAGCCGGTTCGGTACACTGAAGCTTTCTTT. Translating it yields CASSHTSRTGGAKPVRYTEAFF.

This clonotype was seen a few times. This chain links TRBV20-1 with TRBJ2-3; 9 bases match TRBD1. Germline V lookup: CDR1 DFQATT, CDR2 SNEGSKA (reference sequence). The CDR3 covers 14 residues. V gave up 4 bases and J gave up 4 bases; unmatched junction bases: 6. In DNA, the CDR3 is TGCAGTGCTACCGGGACAGGGCGTTCAGATACGCAGTATTTT. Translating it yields CSATGTGRSDTQYF.